This T cell receptor beta chain emerged from a study of T cells in localized non-small cell lung cancer. Findings of the study overall: The study detected a median roughly 61 of the top 100 tumor clones in adjacent lung. Clonality of T cells reached its maximum in uninvolved adjacent lung, surpassing tumor.

About this clone itself: What it binds is not known. Other nucleotide sequences from this sample produce the same CDR3.

The protocol was immunoSEQ multiplex PCR, while the TCRdb copy is restricted to in-frame clones and leaves out a portion. The sample shows around 92,000 clones, more than 75% of them seen only once. V was clipped by 3 bases and J by 7 bases; unmatched bases: 0. The CDR3 consists of 14 residues. Per the germline V gene, CDR1 is SGHAT and CDR2 is FQNNGV. V gene TRBV11-2 combines with J gene TRBJ1-6, with TRBD1 matching over 10 bases. The receptor was derived from a woman aged 40 to 75 with stage II squamous cell lung carcinoma. The material was PBMCs, obtained before any cancer treatment. CDR3: CASSLGQGNSPLHF. CDR3 DNA: TGTGCCAGCAGCTTGGGACAGGGGAATTCACCCCTCCACTTT.